This T cell receptor beta chain was sequenced during a study of T cells after yellow fever vaccination. Looking at the study overall: Libraries from low-cell-number fractions were prepared with the SMART-Seq v4 Ultra Low Input RNA kit.

Findings and limits, study-wide: Booster sampling recovered most clones from primary vaccination (96% CD4, around 88% CD8). Weaker, the secondary response had a peak occurring faster, on day 5 versus 15.

The CDR3 is 16 amino acids. In germline, CDR1 is SEHNR, CDR2 FQNEAQ (reference sequence). Unmatched junction bases numbered 9, after V lost 1 base and J lost 4 bases. Synthesis of TCR cDNA relied on 5'RACE template switching, which attached a universal primer site and UMIs. Via MiXCR, TCRdb re-called the 5' RACE reads, giving one row per CDR3 protein. The sample holds roughly 520,000 distinct CDR3 sequences, 21% seen once. A remark on this clonotype: Its antigen remains unknown.

The sequences come from PBMCs, collected roughly 20 days after the first yellow fever vaccination. The V call is TRBV7-9, the J call TRBJ1-1; TRBD1 matches at 7 bases. The clonotype comes from a man aged 18 to 29 who received the YFV17D yellow fever vaccine. The CDR3 protein is CASSLGFGQGGTEAFF. The CDR3 DNA follows: TGTGCCAGCAGCTTAGGTTTTGGGCAGGGGGGCACTGAAGCTTTCTTT.